Sequencing of this TCR beta chain was carried out in a study of T cells in Graves' hyperthyroidism and ophthalmopathy. V lost 1 base to trimming and J lost 5 bases; unmatched junction nucleotides: 7. The CDR3 has 15 amino acids. CDR1 and CDR2 (germline): SGHVS, FQNEAQ. The sample holds many counts of this clonotype. Its cognate antigen is unknown. General study points: Before onset, by a median of about six months, the model predicted ophthalmopathy. Among thyroid clonotypes expanded above 0.001, most also appeared in blood.

The investigators amplified TCR beta CDR3 regions from RNA transcripts. Primed by the HTBI set, a first-round RT-PCR was run on the TCR CDR3. TCRdb re-derived calls from the multiplex PCR reads in MiXCR, one entry per CDR3 protein. The table has 550,000 to 800,000 distinct CDR3 sequences, roughly a sixth seen once. The specimen was blood. The sequence derives from a man aged 50 to 59 with Graves' hyperthyroidism. The chain links TRBV7-8 to TRBJ2-5; the match to TRBD1 covers 7 bases. The CDR3 coding sequence is TGTGCCAGCAGCTTAGGAATTAGGGGGCGTGAGACCCAGTACTTC. It specifies CASSLGIRGRETQYF. The full variable domain, rest sourced from reference TRBV7-8 and TRBJ2-5, is GAGVSQSPRYKVAKRGQDVALRCDPISGHVSLFWYQQALGQGPEFLTYFQNEAQLDKSGLPSDRFFAERPEGSVSTLKIQRTQQEDSAVYLCASSLGIRGRETQYFGPGTRLLVL.